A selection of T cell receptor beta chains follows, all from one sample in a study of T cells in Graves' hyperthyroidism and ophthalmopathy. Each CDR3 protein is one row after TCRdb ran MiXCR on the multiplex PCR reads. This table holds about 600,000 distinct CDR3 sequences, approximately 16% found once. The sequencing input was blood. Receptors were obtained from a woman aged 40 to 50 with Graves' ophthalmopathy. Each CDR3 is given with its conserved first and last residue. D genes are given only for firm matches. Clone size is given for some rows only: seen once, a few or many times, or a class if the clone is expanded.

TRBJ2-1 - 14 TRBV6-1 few CASMGVRSYNEQFF TGTGCCAGCATGGGGGTAAGATCCTACAATGAGCAGTTCTTC
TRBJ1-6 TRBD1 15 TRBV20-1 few CSARRGGQGASPLHF TGCAGTGCTAGAAGGGGGGGACAGGGGGCGTCACCCCTCCACTTT
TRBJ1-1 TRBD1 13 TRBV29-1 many CSVKKTGVTEAFF TGCAGCGTGAAAAAGACAGGGGTTACTGAAGCTTTCTTT
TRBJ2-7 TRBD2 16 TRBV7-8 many CASSEWRLAVPYEQYF TGTGCCAGCAGCGAATGGAGACTAGCGGTTCCCTACGAGCAGTACTTC
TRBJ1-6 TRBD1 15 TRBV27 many CASSPWGQGNSPLHF TGTGCCAGCAGTCCCTGGGGACAGGGTAATTCACCCCTCCACTTT
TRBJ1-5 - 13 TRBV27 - CASSLVLNQPQHF TGTGCCAGCAGTTTAGTTTTGAATCAGCCCCAGCATTTT
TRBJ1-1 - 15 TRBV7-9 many CASGPVDRENTEAFF TGTGCCAGCGGCCCCGTTGACCGAGAGAACACTGAAGCTTTCTTT
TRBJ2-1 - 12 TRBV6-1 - CASRDTYSEQFF TGTGCCAGCAGGGACACCTACTCTGAGCAGTTCTTC
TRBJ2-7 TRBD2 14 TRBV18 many CASSDRREGYEQYF TGTGCCAGCTCCGACCGGCGGGAGGGCTACGAGCAGTACTTC
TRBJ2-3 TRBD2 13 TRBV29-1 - CSVTSGVRDTQYF TGCAGCGTCACTAGCGGGGTCAGAGATACGCAGTATTTT
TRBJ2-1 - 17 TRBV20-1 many CSANQGRRRPGRGEQFF TGCAGTGCCAACCAGGGCCGCCGACGACCCGGTCGGGGTGAGCAGTTCTTC
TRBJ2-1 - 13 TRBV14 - CASAERSYNEQFF TGTGCCAGCGCTGAAAGGTCCTACAATGAGCAGTTCTTC
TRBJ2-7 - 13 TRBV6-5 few CASSYTARGEQYF TGTGCCAGCAGTTACACTGCGAGGGGCGAGCAGTACTTC
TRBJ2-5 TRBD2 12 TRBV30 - CAWSRGGETQYF TGTGCCTGGAGTCGGGGGGGAGAGACCCAGTACTTC
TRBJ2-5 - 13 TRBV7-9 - CASAYGGLETQYF TGTGCCAGCGCCTATGGGGGGTTAGAGACCCAGTACTTC
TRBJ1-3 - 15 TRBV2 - CASSDEGFSGNTIYF TGTGCCAGCAGTGATGAGGGGTTCTCTGGAAACACCATATATTTT
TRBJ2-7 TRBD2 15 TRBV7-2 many CASSLGPSGTYEQYF TGTGCCAGCAGCCTAGGGCCTAGCGGGACTTACGAGCAGTACTTC
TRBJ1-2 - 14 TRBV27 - CASSRNEGGYGYTF TGTGCCAGCAGCCGTAATGAGGGGGGGTATGGCTACACCTTC
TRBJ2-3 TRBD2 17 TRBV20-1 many CSAKSPLAQRGPDTQYF TGCAGTGCTAAATCACCCCTAGCCCAGCGGGGGCCAGATACGCAGTATTTT
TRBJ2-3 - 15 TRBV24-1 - CATSDRLGGTDTQYF TGTGCCACCAGTGATCGATTAGGGGGTACAGATACGCAGTATTTT
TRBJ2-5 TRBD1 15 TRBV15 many CATSREQGAQETQYF TGTGCCACCAGCAGAGAACAGGGGGCCCAAGAGACCCAGTACTTC
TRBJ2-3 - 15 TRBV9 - CASSAGLSSWYTQYF TGTGCCAGCAGCGCGGGTCTTTCTTCATGGTATACGCAGTATTTT
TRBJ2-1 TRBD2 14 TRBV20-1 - CSIKAGGDYNEQFF TGCAGTATTAAAGCGGGAGGAGATTACAATGAGCAGTTCTTC
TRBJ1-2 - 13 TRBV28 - CASSSDRSRGYTF TGTGCCAGCAGTTCTGACAGGTCCCGTGGCTACACCTTC
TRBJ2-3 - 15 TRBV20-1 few CSATPFPGNTDTQYF TGCAGTGCTACCCCCTTCCCGGGCAACACAGATACGCAGTATTTT
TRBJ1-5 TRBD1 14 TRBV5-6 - CASSSRTGVQPQHF TGTGCCAGCAGCTCCCGGACAGGGGTACAGCCCCAGCATTTT
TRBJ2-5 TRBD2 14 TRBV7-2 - CATRGAGGPSAQYF TGTGCCACCCGGGGAGCGGGGGGGCCTAGCGCCCAGTACTTC
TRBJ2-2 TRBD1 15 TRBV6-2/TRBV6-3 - CASSPDRDNTGELFF TGTGCCAGCAGCCCGGACAGGGACAACACCGGGGAGCTGTTTTTT
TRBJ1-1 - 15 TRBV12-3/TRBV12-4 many CASRYSDRQNTEAFF TGTGCCAGCAGGTACTCCGATAGGCAGAACACTGAAGCTTTCTTT
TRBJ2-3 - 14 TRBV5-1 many CASSLAGWTDTQYF TGCGCCAGCAGCTTGGCCGGGTGGACAGATACGCAGTATTTT
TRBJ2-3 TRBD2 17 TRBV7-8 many CASSSSGTGVGTDTQYF TGTGCCAGCAGCTCTAGCGGGACGGGAGTTGGGACAGATACGCAGTATTTT
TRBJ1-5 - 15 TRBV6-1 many CASTRVGGSGQPQHF TGTGCCAGCACGAGGGTTGGGGGATCGGGTCAGCCCCAGCATTTT
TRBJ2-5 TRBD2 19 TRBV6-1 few CASSSVPGLAGGWQETQYF TGTGCCAGCAGTTCTGTTCCGGGACTAGCGGGAGGGTGGCAAGAGACCCAGTACTTC
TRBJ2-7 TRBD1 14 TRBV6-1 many CASSGGTGSYEQYF TGTGCCAGCAGTGGCGGGACAGGCTCCTACGAGCAGTACTTC
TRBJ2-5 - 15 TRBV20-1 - CSAKSYSGRGETQYF TGCAGTGCTAAAAGTTATTCCGGAAGGGGAGAGACCCAGTACTTC
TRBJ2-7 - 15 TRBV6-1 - CASSEGAGPPYEQYF TGTGCCAGCAGTGAGGGTGCAGGGCCCCCCTACGAGCAGTACTTC
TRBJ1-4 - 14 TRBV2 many CASSRAATNEKLFF TGTGCCAGCAGTAGGGCGGCAACTAATGAAAAACTGTTTTTT
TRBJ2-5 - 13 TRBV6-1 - CASSAPGSETQYF TGTGCCAGCAGTGCCCCCGGTTCAGAGACCCAGTACTTC
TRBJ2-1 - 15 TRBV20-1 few CSARGPGSSYNEQFF TGCAGTGCTAGAGGGCCGGGAAGCTCCTACAATGAGCAGTTCTTC
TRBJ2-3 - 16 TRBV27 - CASSLSPGLSTDTQYF TGTGCCAGCAGTTTATCGCCAGGGCTTAGCACAGATACGCAGTATTTT
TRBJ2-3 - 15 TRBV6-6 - CASSYGQASTDTQYF TGTGCCAGCAGTTACGGGCAGGCTAGCACAGATACGCAGTATTTT
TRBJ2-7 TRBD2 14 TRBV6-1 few CASSWERGSYEQYF TGTGCCAGCAGCTGGGAGCGGGGATCCTACGAGCAGTACTTC
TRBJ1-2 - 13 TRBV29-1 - CSVQRGGGYGYTF TGCAGCGTTCAAAGGGGAGGCGGCTATGGCTACACCTTC
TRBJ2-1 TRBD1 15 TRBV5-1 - CASSPGQGGVNEQFF TGCGCCAGCAGCCCCGGACAGGGGGGAGTTAATGAGCAGTTCTTC
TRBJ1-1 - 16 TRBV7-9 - CASSLWRGALNTEAFF TGTGCCAGCAGCTTATGGAGGGGGGCTTTAAACACTGAAGCTTTCTTT
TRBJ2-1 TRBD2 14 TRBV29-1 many CSAASSGSSYEQFF TGCAGCGCCGCCTCTAGCGGGAGTAGTTATGAGCAGTTCTTC
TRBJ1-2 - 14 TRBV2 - CASSSQGVEVGYTF TGTGCCAGCAGTAGCCAGGGCGTCGAGGTGGGCTACACCTTC